This T cell receptor beta chain originates from a study of cytomegalovirus exposure and HLA in healthy donors. Study outcomes and limitations: The productive fraction for most TCR beta V segments was about 90% or about 30% in an earlier analysis.

As regards this clone: Its target is not known.

The CDR3 has 21 amino acids. The PCR contained 60 Vbeta and 13 Jbeta primers. Sequencing used immunoSEQ multiplex PCR; TCRdb keeps in-frame clones, though not all of them. The specimen's table records 150,000 or so clones. The chain combines TRBV1 with TRBJ2-3; the DNA was not compared with TRBD2, the D call given in the table. TRBV1 is noted as a pseudogene. The origin of this receptor is a man aged 25-40 years in good health and CMV-seronegative. Sequencing was carried out using PBMCs. The CDR3 DNA sequence: TGCACCAGCAGCCCCCGTACGACTAGCGGGAGGCGAACGCCGGGTACAGATACGCAGTATTTT. Protein product: CTSSPRTTSGRRTPGTDTQYF.